This T cell receptor (beta chain) was identified during a study of vaccination and CD4 T cells after COVID-19. For the study at large: Drawing of post-COVID samples took place a median about 100 days after diagnosis (range 35 to 161). Ranging from 14 to 241, the interval between dose two and post-vaccine sampling had a median of approximately 67 days.

The germline V gene encodes CDR1 SGHNT and CDR2 YYREEE (reference sequence). This CDR3 contains 14 residues. The V gene lost 3 bases and the J gene lost 4 bases, with 13 bases spanning the gap. On this clonotype: Its antigen is unknown.

The assay that was used to sequence DNA from cultured CD4+ T cells was the Oncomine TCR Beta short-read assay. From the PCR reads, TCRdb called clonotypes with MiXCR, one entry per CDR3 protein. Of some 8,200 distinct CDR3 sequences detected, approximately 55% appear once; the ten largest clones hold 46%. Sample treatment: roughly 10-day PBMC culture with coronavirus spike peptide pools or control peptides (ViraFEST assay). The source of this sequence is a human donor who had recovered from COVID-19. The sequencing sample was made of CD4+ T cells from blood, cultured in vitro. The J gene is TRBJ2-5, the V gene TRBV5-4; D is perhaps TRBD1 (6 bases). The CDR3 is CASSSRGTLETQYF. The CDR3 nucleotides are TGTGCCAGCAGCTCAAGGGGGACACTAGAGACCCAGTACTTC.